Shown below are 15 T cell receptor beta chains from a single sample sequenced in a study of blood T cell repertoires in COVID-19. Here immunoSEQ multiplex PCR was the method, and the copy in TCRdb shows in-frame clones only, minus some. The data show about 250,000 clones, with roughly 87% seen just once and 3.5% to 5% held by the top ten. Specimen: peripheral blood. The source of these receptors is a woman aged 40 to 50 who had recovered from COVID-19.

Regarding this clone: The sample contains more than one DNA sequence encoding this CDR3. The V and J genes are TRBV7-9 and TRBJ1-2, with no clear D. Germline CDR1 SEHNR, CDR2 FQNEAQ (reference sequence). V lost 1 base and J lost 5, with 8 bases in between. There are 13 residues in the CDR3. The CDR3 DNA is TGTGCCAGCAGCTTAGGGTCAGGATATGGCTACACCTTC. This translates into CASSLGSGYGYTF.

The CDR3 loop is CASSLGQGVGEKLFF. CDR3 DNA sequence: TGTGCCAGCAGTTTGGGACAGGGGGTTGGTGAAAAACTGTTTTTT. This chain connects TRBV6-5 to TRBJ1-4; 11 nucleotides agree with TRBD1. The CDR3 contains 15 residues. Germline lookup yields CDR1 MNHEY and CDR2 SVGAGI. Trimming cost V 4 bases and J 7 bases; bases outside gene matches: 5.

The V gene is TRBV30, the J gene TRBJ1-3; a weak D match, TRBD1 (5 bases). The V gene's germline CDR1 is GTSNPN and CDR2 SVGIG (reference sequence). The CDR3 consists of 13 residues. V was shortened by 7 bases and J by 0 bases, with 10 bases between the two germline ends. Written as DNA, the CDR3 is TGTGCCTCGGACACTTACTCTGGAAACACCATATATTTT. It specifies CASDTYSGNTIYF.

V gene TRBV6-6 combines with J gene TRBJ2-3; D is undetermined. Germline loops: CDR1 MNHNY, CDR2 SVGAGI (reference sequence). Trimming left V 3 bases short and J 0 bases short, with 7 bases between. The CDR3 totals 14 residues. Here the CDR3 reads CASSYLTSTDTQYF. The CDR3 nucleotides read TGTGCCAGCAGTTATCTGACTAGCACAGATACGCAGTATTTT.

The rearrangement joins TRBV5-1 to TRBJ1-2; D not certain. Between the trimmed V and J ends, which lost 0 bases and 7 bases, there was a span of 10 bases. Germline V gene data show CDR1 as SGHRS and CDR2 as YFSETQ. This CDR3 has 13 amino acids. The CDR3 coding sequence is TGCGCCAGCAGCTTGGCGGCGGATCTTGGCTACACCTTC. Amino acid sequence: CASSLAADLGYTF.

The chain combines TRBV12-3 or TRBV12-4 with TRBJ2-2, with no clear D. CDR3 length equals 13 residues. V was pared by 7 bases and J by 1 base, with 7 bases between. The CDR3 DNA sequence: TGTGCCAGCAAAGTTAGGAACACCGGGGAGCTGTTTTTT. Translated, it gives CASKVRNTGELFF.

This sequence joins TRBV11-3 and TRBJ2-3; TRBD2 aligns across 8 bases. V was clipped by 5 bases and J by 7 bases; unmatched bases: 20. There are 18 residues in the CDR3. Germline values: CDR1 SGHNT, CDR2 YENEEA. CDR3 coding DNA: TGTGCCAGCAGCCCTAAGAGTCCCCAAGTAGCGGGACATAATACGCAGTATTTT. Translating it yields CASSPKSPQVAGHNTQYF.

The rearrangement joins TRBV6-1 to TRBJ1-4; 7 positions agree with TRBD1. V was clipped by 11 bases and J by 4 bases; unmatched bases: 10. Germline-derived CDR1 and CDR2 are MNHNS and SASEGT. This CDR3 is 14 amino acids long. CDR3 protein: CAVQPGQINEKLFF. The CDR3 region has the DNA TGTGCCGTACAACCGGGACAGATTAATGAAAAACTGTTTTTT.

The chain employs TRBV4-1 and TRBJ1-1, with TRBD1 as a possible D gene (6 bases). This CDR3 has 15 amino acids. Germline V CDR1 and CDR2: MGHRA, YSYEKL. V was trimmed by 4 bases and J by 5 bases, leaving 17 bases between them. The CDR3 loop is CASSLHAGDNTEAFF. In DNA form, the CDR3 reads TGCGCCAGCAGCCTACATGCAGGGGATAATACTGAAGCTTTCTTT.

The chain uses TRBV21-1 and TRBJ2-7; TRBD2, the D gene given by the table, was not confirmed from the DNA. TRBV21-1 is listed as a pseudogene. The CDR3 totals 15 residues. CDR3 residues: CASSKERPSWFGQYV. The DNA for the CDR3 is TGTGCCAGCAGCAAAGAAAGACCTAGTTGGTTTGGGCAGTACGTC.

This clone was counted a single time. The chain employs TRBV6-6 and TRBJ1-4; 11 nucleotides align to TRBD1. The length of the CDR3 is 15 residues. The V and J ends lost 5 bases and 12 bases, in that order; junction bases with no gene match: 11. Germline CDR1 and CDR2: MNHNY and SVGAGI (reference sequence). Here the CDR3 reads CASSGNRDRGLELFF. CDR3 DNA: TGTGCCAGCAGTGGGAACCGGGACAGGGGGTTAGAACTGTTTTTT.

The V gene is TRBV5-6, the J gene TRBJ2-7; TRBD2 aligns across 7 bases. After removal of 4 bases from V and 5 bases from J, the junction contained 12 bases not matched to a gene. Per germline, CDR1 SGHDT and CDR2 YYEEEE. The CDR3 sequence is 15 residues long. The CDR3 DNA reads TGTGCCAGCAGCCCCAGGACTAGAGCATCCCACGAGCAGTACGTC. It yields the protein CASSPRTRASHEQYV.

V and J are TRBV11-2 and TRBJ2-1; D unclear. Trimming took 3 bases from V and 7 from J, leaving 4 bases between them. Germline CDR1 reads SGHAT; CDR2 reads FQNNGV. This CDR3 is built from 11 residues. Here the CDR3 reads CASSLQNEQFF. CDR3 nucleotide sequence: TGTGCCAGCAGCTTGCAGAATGAGCAGTTCTTC. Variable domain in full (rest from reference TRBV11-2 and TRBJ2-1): EAGVAQSPRYKIIEKRQSVAFWCNPISGHATLYWYQQILGQGPKLLIQFQNNGVVDDSQLPKDRFSAERLKGVDSTLKIQPAKLEDSAVYLCASSLQNEQFFGPGTRLTVL.

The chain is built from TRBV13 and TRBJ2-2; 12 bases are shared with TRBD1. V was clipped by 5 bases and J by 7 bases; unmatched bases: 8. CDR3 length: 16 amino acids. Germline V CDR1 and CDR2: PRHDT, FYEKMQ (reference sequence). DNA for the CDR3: TGTGCCAGCAGCCGGACGGGACAGGGGGCCGTCGGGGAGCTGTTTTTT. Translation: CASSRTGQGAVGELFF.

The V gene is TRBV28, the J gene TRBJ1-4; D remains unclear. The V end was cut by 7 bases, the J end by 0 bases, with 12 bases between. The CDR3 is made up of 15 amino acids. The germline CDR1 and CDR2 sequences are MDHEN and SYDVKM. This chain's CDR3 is CASIPGSATNEKLFF. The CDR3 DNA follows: TGTGCCAGCATCCCCGGGAGTGCAACTAATGAAAAACTGTTTTTT.